Here is one T cell receptor beta chain with its context. The antigen is undetermined. CDR1 and CDR2 from the germline V gene are GTSNPN and SVGIG (reference sequence). Trimming removed 1 base from V and 10 bases from J, with 10 bases in between. This CDR3 has 12 residues. The data derive from a study of CD8+ T cells in alopecia areata. Findings and limits, study-wide: Mice showed clearer TCR sharing than patients did, a gap that was possibly HLA-related. Scalp repertoires also include resident alphabeta T cells from normal skin.

Investigators isolated RNA and reverse transcribed it into cDNA to act as the sequencing template. Profiling relied on immunoSEQ multiplex PCR, and the TCRdb table lists in-frame clones only, not all of them. The top ten clones hold more than 9% of a sample with approximately 120,000 clones, approximately 47% of them seen once. The investigators collected lesional scalp punch biopsies and peripheral blood from alopecia areata patients. Sorting of PBMCs yielded the CD4+ and CD8+ T cells. The chain recombines TRBV30 with TRBJ1-4, with TRBD1 as a possible D gene (5 bases). The specimen was NKG2D-low CD8+ T cells sorted from blood. This receptor was obtained from a human donor with alopecia areata. CDR3 residues: CAWSEVGGKLFF. In DNA, the CDR3 is TGTGCCTGGAGTGAGGTCGGGGGAAAACTGTTTTTT.